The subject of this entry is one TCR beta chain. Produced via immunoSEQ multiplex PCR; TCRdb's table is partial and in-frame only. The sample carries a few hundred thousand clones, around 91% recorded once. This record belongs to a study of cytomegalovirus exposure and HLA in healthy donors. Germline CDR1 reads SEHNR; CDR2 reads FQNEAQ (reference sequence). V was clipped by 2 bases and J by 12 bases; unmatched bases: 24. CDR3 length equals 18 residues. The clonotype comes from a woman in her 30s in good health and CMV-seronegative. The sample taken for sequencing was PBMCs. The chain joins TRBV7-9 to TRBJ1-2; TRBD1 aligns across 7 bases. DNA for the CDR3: TGTGCCAGCAGCTTAACCTCCCCAGGGTGGGGCCGAGGGGGCTCGGACACCTTC. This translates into CASSLTSPGWGRGGSDTF.